This T cell receptor beta chain was obtained from a study of T cells in Graves' hyperthyroidism and ophthalmopathy. This clonotype was observed at least ten times. Amplified regions were TCR beta CDR3 sequences from RNA transcripts. Using the HTBI primer set, a first-round RT-PCR was run on the TCR CDR3. TCRdb re-derived calls from the multiplex PCR reads in MiXCR, one entry per CDR3 protein. The repertoire holds hundreds of thousands of distinct CDR3 sequences, with 15% to 20% as singletons. V was pared by 8 bases and J by 0 bases, with 10 bases between. The CDR3 runs 13 residues. Germline V gives CDR1 DFQATT, CDR2 SNEGSKA (reference sequence).

The origin of this receptor is a woman aged 18 to 35 with Graves' ophthalmopathy. J is TRBJ2-2 and V is TRBV20-1, with D perhaps TRBD1 (7 bases). The sample taken for sequencing was blood. The CDR3 here is CSTGDSNTGELFF. The CDR3 region has the DNA TGCAGTACAGGGGACTCGAACACCGGGGAGCTGTTTTTT.